The next 24 T cell receptor beta chains were all read from a single sample in a study of OX40 agonist ivuxolimab in advanced cancers. Data came from immunoSEQ multiplex PCR; TCRdb stores just in-frame clones and leaves some out. The table lists some 80,000 clones, 86% of them singletons. The sequenced sample was CD4+ or CD8+ T cells sorted from blood, obtained in a trial of the OX40 agonist ivuxolimab. The receptors were gathered from an adult with an advanced solid tumor such as melanoma, head and neck, liver or kidney cancer.

The rearrangement links TRBV29-1 to TRBJ1-5, with TRBD1 matching 7 bases. Germline CDR1 and CDR2: SQVTM and ANQGSEA. There are 13 residues in the CDR3. J was trimmed by 3 bases and V by 6 bases; bases with no gene match: 5. The CDR3 sequence is CSVGTDLNQPQHF. CDR3 bases: TGCAGCGTGGGGACAGACCTCAATCAGCCCCAGCATTTT.

Only one count was recorded for this clone. The chain is built from TRBV7-9 and TRBJ2-7; D unclear. The CDR3 sequence is 12 residues long. Trimming left V 4 bases short and J 2 bases short, with 6 bases between. Germline V lookup: CDR1 SEHNR, CDR2 FQNEAQ (reference sequence). The CDR3 region is CASSSEAYEQYF. The CDR3 nucleotides are TGTGCCAGCAGCTCGGAAGCCTACGAGCAGTACTTC.

This chain joins TRBV19 and TRBJ1-2; possibly TRBD1 for D (5 bases). This CDR3 has 15 amino acids. The germline CDR1 and CDR2 sequences are LNHDA and SQIVND (reference sequence). The germline V and J ends were trimmed by 5 bases and 1 base, with 14 bases remaining between them. The CDR3 bases are TGTGCCAGTAGTTTATCGGGTACAGGTAACTATGGCTACACCTTC. This sequence encodes CASSLSGTGNYGYTF.

The CDR3 here is CASSLREGWAFF. CDR3 nucleotide sequence: TGTGCCAGCAGCTTAAGGGAGGGTTGGGCTTTCTTT. The chain uses TRBV11-3 and TRBJ1-1, with D unclear. Trimming stripped 2 bases from V and 11 bases from J, with 12 bases between. This CDR3 is 12 amino acids long. In germline, CDR1 is SGHNT, CDR2 YENEEA.

The chain has TRBV5-6 and TRBJ1-5, with a tentative D call TRBD1 (6 bases). Germline assignment: CDR1 SGHDT and CDR2 YYEEEE. Trimming removed 0 bases from V and 2 bases from J, with 6 bases in between. The CDR3 is 14 residues long. CDR3 loop: CASSLAGGNQPQHF. CDR3 DNA sequence: TGTGCCAGCAGCTTGGCAGGGGGCAATCAGCCCCAGCATTTT.

On this clone itself: Other DNA variants within this sample encode the same CDR3. The chain has TRBV6-6 and TRBJ1-2; 8 bases match TRBD1. The CDR3 has 16 amino acids. The ends lost 3 bases at V and 1 base at J; junction bases unmatched: 7. Germline lookup yields CDR1 MNHNY and CDR2 SVGAGI (reference sequence). In nucleotides, the CDR3 is TGTGCCAGCAGTTATTCGGGACAGGACCTTAACTATGGCTACACCTTC. Encoded protein: CASSYSGQDLNYGYTF.

The rearrangement uses TRBV11-3 and TRBJ2-7, with 15 bases that match TRBD2. Germline CDR1 SGHNT, CDR2 YENEEA. Losses at the gene ends were 6 bases for V and 2 bases for J; bases not matched to a gene: 11. The CDR3 runs to 18 residues. The CDR3 region has the DNA TGTGCCAGCAGTCATAGAAACGGACTAGCGGGAGGGCCCTACGAGCAGTACTTC. This codes for CASSHRNGLAGGPYEQYF.

This clone has more than one count but fewer than ten. The rearrangement uses TRBV19 and TRBJ1-5; D call uncertain. Germline V CDR1 and CDR2: LNHDA, SQIVND (reference sequence). This CDR3 spans 16 amino acids. V lost 5 bases to trimming and J lost 7 bases, with 21 bases between them. The CDR3 coding sequence is TGTGCCAGTAGTCCCCATCCATCAGCCCGGCCGCAGCCCCAGCATTTT. Translation: CASSPHPSARPQPQHF.

The gene calls are TRBV10-3 and TRBJ2-7; D assignment may be TRBD1 or TRBD2 (5 bases each). The germline V gene has CDR1 ENHRY and CDR2 SYGVKD. Trimming took off 10 bases at V and 6 bases at J, with 22 bases between the two ends. This CDR3 has 14 residues. CDR3 loop: CASKSGPAGTEQYF. The CDR3 region has the DNA TGTGCCAGCAAGTCAGGACCGGCAGGGACCGAGCAGTACTTC.

This clone was observed a handful of times. The chain combines TRBV30 with TRBJ1-5; the D gene is possibly TRBD1 (5 bases). This CDR3 is 14 amino acids long. V lost 2 bases, J lost 4 bases, and 12 bases lay in between. CDR1 is GTSNPN and CDR2 is SVGIG in the germline V gene (reference sequence). The CDR3 DNA reads as TGTGCCTGGAGTTCACAGGTTTCTAATCAGCCCCAGCATTTT. Amino acid sequence: CAWSSQVSNQPQHF. The variable domain in full, with the rest retrieved from reference TRBV30 and TRBJ1-5, is SQTIHQWPATLVQPVGSPLSLECTVEGTSNPNLYWYRQAAGRGLQLLFYSVGIGQISSEVPQNLSASRPQDRQFILSSKKLLLSDSGFYLCAWSSQVSNQPQHFGDGTRLSIL.

This sequence joins TRBV2 and TRBJ1-2; 7 bases agree with TRBD1. Germline CDR1 reads SNHLY; CDR2 reads FYNNEI. This CDR3 is 15 amino acids long. Trimming took 4 bases from V and 0 from J; bases not matched to a gene: 5. CDR3 sequence: CASSVRQGSNYGYTF. The CDR3 DNA is TGTGCCAGCAGTGTAAGACAGGGATCTAACTATGGCTACACCTTC.

The rearrangement links TRBV5-4 to TRBJ2-3; D is ambiguous. Trimming left V 2 bases short and J 0 bases short, with 13 bases between. From germline, CDR1 is SGHNT and CDR2 YYREEE (reference sequence). This CDR3 contains 16 residues. The CDR3 region has the DNA TGTGCCAGCAGCTTACTCGAGCAAACAAGCACAGATACGCAGTATTTT. Amino acids: CASSLLEQTSTDTQYF.

The J gene is TRBJ1-5, the V gene TRBV6-1, with D possibly matching TRBD1 (6 bases). The CDR3 contains 15 residues. V was pared by 6 bases and J by 0 bases, with 12 bases between. The germline gives CDR1 MNHNS, CDR2 SASEGT. The CDR3 sequence: CASRRTADSNQPQHF. The CDR3 DNA sequence: TGTGCCAGCAGGAGGACAGCTGATAGCAATCAGCCCCAGCATTTT.

This rearrangement joins TRBV4-1 to TRBJ2-2, with 9 positions matching TRBD1. Germline-derived CDR1 and CDR2 are MGHRA and YSYEKL. V trimming: 0 bases; J trimming: 4 bases; junction bases outside the gene matches: 6. This CDR3 spans 17 amino acids. As DNA, the CDR3 is TGCGCCAGCAGCCAAGAGGGGCTGACAGGGGGCACCGGGGAGCTGTTTTTT. Residues: CASSQEGLTGGTGELFF.

This clone was found once. This rearrangement joins TRBV6-1 to TRBJ2-4; D is uncertain. Germline loops: CDR1 MNHNS, CDR2 SASEGT. V lost 1 base and J lost 0, with 7 bases in between. The CDR3 is 15 residues long. The DNA of the CDR3 is TGTGCCAGCAGTGAAGGTCGGGCAGCCAAAAACATTCAGTACTTC. As protein: CASSEGRAAKNIQYF.

The CDR3 nucleotides read TGTGCCAGCTCACCACCGAGCAGGGGGGACTATGGCTACACCTTC. Translation: CASSPPSRGDYGYTF. V and J are TRBV18 and TRBJ1-2, with 7 bases matching TRBD1. Germline CDR1 and CDR2: KGHSH and LQKENI. Germline trimming cut 0 bases from V and 3 bases from J; bases unmatched to any gene: 4. The CDR3 has 15 residues.

The chain uses TRBV2 and TRBJ2-3, with D possibly being TRBD1 or TRBD2 (5 bases each). This CDR3 comprises 15 residues. The V end was cut by 6 bases, the J end by 2 bases, with 15 bases between. Germline CDR1 is SNHLY and CDR2 is FYNNEI. CDR3 residues: CASSPGGYYTDTQYF. Written as DNA, the CDR3 is TGTGCCAGCAGCCCTGGGGGATATTACACAGATACGCAGTATTTT.

The rearrangement uses TRBV19 and TRBJ2-3; 10 bases match TRBD2. Germline V gene data show CDR1 as LNHDA and CDR2 as SQIVND (reference sequence). There are 15 residues in the CDR3. Trimming at V came to 3 bases and at J to 5 bases, leaving 5 bases not matched to a gene. CDR3 sequence (DNA): TGTGCCAGTAGTATTAGCGGGGGGCTATTAGATACGCAGTATTTT. Amino acids: CASSISGGLLDTQYF.

The genes are TRBV18 and TRBJ2-1; 9 nucleotides match TRBD1. Germline assignment: CDR1 KGHSH and CDR2 LQKENI. V was clipped by 6 bases and J by 6 bases; unmatched bases: 9. The CDR3 is made up of 15 amino acids. The CDR3 DNA reads as TGTGCCAGCTCGCCCGGGACAGGGATGATCAATGAGCAGTTCTTC. Its protein is CASSPGTGMINEQFF.

The rearrangement uses TRBV9 and TRBJ1-2; weak D call: TRBD1 (6 bases). CDR1 and CDR2 (germline): SGDLS, YYNGEE. This CDR3 contains 15 residues. Trimming took off 0 bases at V and 3 bases at J, with 12 bases between the two ends. Here the CDR3 DNA reads TGTGCCAGCAGCGTAGCCCAGGACAGCCACTATGGCTACACCTTC. It translates to CASSVAQDSHYGYTF.

The chain recombines TRBV5-6 with TRBJ2-7; TRBD1 aligns across 8 bases. The CDR3 loop spans 16 amino acids. Germline trimming cut 4 bases from V and 3 bases from J; bases unmatched to any gene: 12. Per the germline V gene, CDR1 is SGHDT and CDR2 is YYEEEE. The CDR3 is CASSPLRTGKSYEQYF. The CDR3 DNA follows: TGTGCCAGCAGCCCTCTAAGGACAGGGAAGAGCTACGAGCAGTACTTC.

This clone has a handful of counts. This chain connects TRBV19 to TRBJ1-5; D is unresolved. From germline, CDR1 is LNHDA and CDR2 SQIVND (reference sequence). V was pared by 6 bases and J by 1 base, with 10 bases between. The CDR3 totals 14 residues. DNA of the CDR3: TGTGCCAGTAGCTCGAGGACCAGCAATCAGCCCCAGCATTTT. Translation: CASSSRTSNQPQHF. The whole variable domain, filled in from reference TRBV19 and TRBJ1-5, reads DGGITQSPKYLFRKEGQNVTLSCEQNLNHDAMYWYRQDPGQGLRLIYYSQIVNDFQKGDIAEGYSVSREKKESFPLTVTSAQKNPTAFYLCASSSRTSNQPQHFGDGTRLSIL.

This chain links TRBV6-5 with TRBJ1-5, with D possibly being TRBD1 (5 bases). This CDR3 comprises 12 residues. V gave up 5 bases and J gave up 5 bases, with 7 bases separating them. Germline loops: CDR1 MNHEY, CDR2 SVGAGI. The CDR3, as DNA: TGTGCCAGCAGTACCAGGGATCAGCCCCAGCATTTT. Its protein is CASSTRDQPQHF.

This clone was counted once. The chain couples TRBV7-5 to TRBJ1-6; TRBD1 is taken as the D call from the table, unchecked against the DNA. TRBV7-5 is an annotated pseudogene. CDR3 length equals 18 residues. CDR3 DNA: TGTGCCAGAAGCTTCCGGGACAGGTCGAGCTCCTATAATTCACCCCTCCACTTT. Translating it yields CARSFRDRSSSYNSPLHF.